A single TCR beta chain is shown here with its context. This clone was seen a handful of times. Its recognized antigen is unknown. No per-base quality is available; no much larger clone lies one base away. The data derive from a study of blood T cell repertoires in COVID-19 (dated by TCRdb to the early 2020s). Regarding the complete study: Collaborator samples came from the United States, Italy and Spain and covered acute and convalescent phases of COVID-19. Subjects who had been exposed to COVID-19, were actively infected with it, or had recovered from it provided the deeply sampled blood TCRbeta repertoires that made up the dataset. The material from the prospective study consisted of cDNA or gDNA derived from T cells, B-cell-depleted T cells, or PBMCs. The sample metadata nearly always contained a de-identified subject ID, COVID-19 status, age in years and sex. The repertoires were released in a freely available public database intended as a resource for research on the immune response to SARS-CoV-2. Where available, HLA class I and class II types were obtained from metadata supplied by the sample provider rather than from assay-based typing. Samples came from the ongoing ImmuneRACE study (first 160 participants) plus 1,254 subjects from 6 global collaborators.

What the work shows at the level of the full study, not this receptor alone: How much clinical and demographic metadata was included differed by source and by participant, and the metadata was provided uncurated.

Enrolling through a virtual design, the prospective study's participants ranged in age from roughly 18 to 89 years and lived across about two dozen United States geographic areas. In the prospective study, participants were assigned to cohorts based on the clinical history participants reported in a screening survey and a study questionnaire. Recovered participants in ImmuneRACE Cohort 3 were defined by two consecutive negative NP/OP PCR tests, clearance by a healthcare professional, or resolution of symptoms. Each participant in the prospective study had whole blood, serum and a nasopharyngeal or oropharyngeal swab collected by mobile phlebotomists. Over an approximately 2-month period, participants in the prospective study had the option of providing additional blood draws and questionnaires. Prospective study blood samples were shipped either frozen or at room temperature before DNA extraction.

The CDR3 numbers 14 residues from cysteine through phenylalanine. The read is trimmed to its CDR3 DNA, 42 bases read in frame from base 1. Relative to germline, V is 5 bases shorter and J is 8 bases shorter, with 14 bases between their ends. CDR1 and CDR2 are drawn from the germline V gene: SGHRS, YFSETQ. The immunoSEQ Assay, a bias-controlled multiplex PCR, was used to amplify TCRbeta CDR3 regions from genomic DNA. The study's processing was this. Within the assay, amplification of reference gene primers was used to estimate how many nucleated cells each sample contained. Sequence reads were collapsed and filtered to measure the absolute abundance of every unique TCRbeta CDR3 rearrangement. Productive Simpson clonality was computed per sample as the square root of Simpson's diversity index over productive rearrangements. This is the immuneACCESS table as TCRdb keeps it, with only in-frame sequences that have V and J called. A part of the clones is gone; compared with another copy, unresolved V genes explain less than half, and the rest is unexplained. V, J and clone size are taken as reported in that table, and D and trimming were inferred from the DNA itself. The sample contains over 200,000 clones, approximately 82% of them found a single time. Approximately 15% of the sample belongs to the ten largest clones.

The sequence joins TRBV5-1 to TRBJ1-6; a weak D assignment points to TRBD1 (5 bases agree). The sequence was obtained from a man between 35 and 55 years old who had recovered from COVID-19. Sequenced input: PBMCs or T cells enriched from blood (not recorded which). DNA sequence: TGCGCCAGCAGACCAATCAGGGATGATTCACCCCTCCACTTT. Its translation is CASRPIRDDSPLHF.